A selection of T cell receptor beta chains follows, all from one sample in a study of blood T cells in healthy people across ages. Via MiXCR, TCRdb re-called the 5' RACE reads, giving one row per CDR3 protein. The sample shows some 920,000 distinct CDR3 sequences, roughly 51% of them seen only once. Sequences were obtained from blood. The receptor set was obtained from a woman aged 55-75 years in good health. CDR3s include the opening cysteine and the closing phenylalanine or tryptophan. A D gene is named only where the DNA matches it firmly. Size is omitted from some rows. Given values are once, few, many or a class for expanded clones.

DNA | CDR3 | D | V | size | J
TGTGCCAGCAGCAGACAGGGTTGGCACGAGCAGTACTTC | CASSRQGWHEQYF | TRBD1 | TRBV5-6 | few | TRBJ2-7
TGCAGTGCTAGAGGCGGCGCTTTCGAGCAGTTCTTC | CSARGGAFEQFF | . | TRBV20-1 | . | TRBJ2-1
TGTGCCAGCAGCTTGTCCGGGCGAGGCGCTTACGAGCAGTACTTC | CASSLSGRGAYEQYF | . | TRBV7-2 | few | TRBJ2-7
TGTGCCAGCAGCTTACGATTCGACAATGAGCAGTTCTTC | CASSLRFDNEQFF | . | TRBV4-2 | . | TRBJ2-1
TGTGCCAGCAGCTTAGAGGGGACTAGAACCTACAATGAGCAGTTCTTC | CASSLEGTRTYNEQFF | TRBD2 | TRBV7-2 | . | TRBJ2-1
TGTGCCAGCAGCCAAGATCATCTACTAGCGCCACAAGAGACCCAGTACTTC | CASSQDHLLAPQETQYF | TRBD2 | TRBV14 | . | TRBJ2-5
TGCAGCGTTGAAGTGCCCCGGGGGGTAGCGGGAGCGAACACCGGGGAGCTGTTTTTT | CSVEVPRGVAGANTGELFF | TRBD2 | TRBV29-1 | . | TRBJ2-2
TGTGCCAGCAGAAAACAGGGTAACGGCTACAATGAGCAGTTCTTC | CASRKQGNGYNEQFF | . | TRBV2 | . | TRBJ2-1
TGTGCCAGCAGCCAAGATCTAGCTGTTACCTACGAGCAGTACTTC | CASSQDLAVTYEQYF | . | TRBV4-2 | . | TRBJ2-7
TGTGCCAGCAGTTTAGACAGGACAGCTAACTATGGCTACACCTTC | CASSLDRTANYGYTF | . | TRBV12-3/TRBV12-4 | few | TRBJ1-2
TGCAGCGTGGAAGGAATCGCCTACGAGCAGTACTTC | CSVEGIAYEQYF | . | TRBV29-1 | few | TRBJ2-7
TGCGCCAGCAGCTTGCGAATGGCAGGGGGCCTTGAGCAGTTCTTC | CASSLRMAGGLEQFF | TRBD1 | TRBV5-1 | . | TRBJ2-1
TGTGCCAGCGATGAACAGGGATACACTGAAGCTTTCTTT | CASDEQGYTEAFF | . | TRBV2 | . | TRBJ1-1